This paragraph covers one TCR beta chain sequence. The CDR3 length is 17 residues. Trimming shortened V by 4 bases and J by 0 bases, and 16 bases separated the two germline ends. The data stem from a study of CD8 T cells in Susac syndrome. Random hexamers were used to reverse transcribe an amount of about 0.45 to 1 ug RNA. Amplification of TCR beta CDR3 by immunoSEQ multiplex PCR spanned 54 Vbeta and 13 Jbeta. One entry per CDR3 protein, called by TCRdb with MiXCR from the immunoSEQ multiplex PCR reads. Seen here are around 130,000 distinct CDR3 sequences, 85% to 95% observed once, and the top ten hold around 0.1%. CD8+ and CD4+ T cells taken from blood had their TCR beta sequenced. Healthy donors constituted the control group, matched for age and sex. TEMRA cells were enriched by FACS, while CD8+ and CD4+ T cells were obtained through a negative isolation that was performed magnetically.

V usage is TRBV23-1 and J usage is TRBJ1-5; D gene uncertain. TRBV23-1 is flagged as an ORF with uncertain function. The sequenced sample consisted of CD4+ T cells from PBMCs. The receptor was derived from a human donor in good health. The CDR3 nucleotides are TGCGCCAGCAGTCGGTCCCCAGGTCGTCTTAGCAATCAGCCCCAGCATTTT. This translates into CASSRSPGRLSNQPQHF.